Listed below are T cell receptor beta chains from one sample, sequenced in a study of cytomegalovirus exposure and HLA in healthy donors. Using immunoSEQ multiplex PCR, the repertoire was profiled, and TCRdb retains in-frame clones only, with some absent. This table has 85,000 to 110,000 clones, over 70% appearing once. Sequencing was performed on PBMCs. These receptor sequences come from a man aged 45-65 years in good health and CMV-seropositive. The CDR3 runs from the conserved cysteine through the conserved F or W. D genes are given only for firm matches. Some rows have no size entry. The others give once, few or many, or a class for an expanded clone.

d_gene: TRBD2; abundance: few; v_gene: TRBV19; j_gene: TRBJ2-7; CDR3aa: CASSTYRHGGVSYEQYF; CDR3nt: TGTGCCAGTAGTACCTACCGGCATGGGGGGGTCTCCTACGAGCAGTACTTC
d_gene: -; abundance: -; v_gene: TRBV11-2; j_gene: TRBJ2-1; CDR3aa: CASSPSRVSSYNEQFF; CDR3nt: TGTGCCAGCAGCCCTTCCCGGGTTTCCTCCTACAATGAGCAGTTCTTC
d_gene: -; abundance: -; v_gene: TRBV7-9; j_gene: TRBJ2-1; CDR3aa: CASSIQGQINEQFF; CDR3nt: TGTGCCAGCAGCATCCAGGGCCAAATCAATGAGCAGTTCTTC
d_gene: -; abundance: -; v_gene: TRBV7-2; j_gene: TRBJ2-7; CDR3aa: CASSLAGGSSYEQYF; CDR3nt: TGTGCCAGCAGCTTAGCGGGGGGAAGCTCCTACGAGCAGTACTTC
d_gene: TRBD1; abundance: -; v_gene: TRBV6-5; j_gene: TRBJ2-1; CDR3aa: CASSYTGVSYNEQFF; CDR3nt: TGTGCCAGCAGTTACACAGGGGTCTCCTACAATGAGCAGTTCTTC
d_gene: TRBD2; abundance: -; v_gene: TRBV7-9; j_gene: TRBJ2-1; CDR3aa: CASSLEGLLAGTYNEQFF; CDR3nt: TGTGCCAGCAGCTTAGAAGGTCTACTAGCGGGGACCTACAATGAGCAGTTCTTC
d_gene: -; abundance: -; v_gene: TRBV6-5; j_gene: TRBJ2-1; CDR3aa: CASSYSTSSYNEQFF; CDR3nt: TGTGCCAGCAGTTACTCGACTAGCTCCTACAATGAGCAGTTCTTC
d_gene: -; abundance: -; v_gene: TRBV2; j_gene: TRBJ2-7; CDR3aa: CASTYLLHYEQYF; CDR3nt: TGTGCCAGCACCTACCTACTGCACTACGAGCAGTACTTC
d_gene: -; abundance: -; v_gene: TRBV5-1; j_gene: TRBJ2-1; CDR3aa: CASSLGVRVYNEQFF; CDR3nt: TGCGCCAGCAGCTTGGGGGTGCGGGTCTACAATGAGCAGTTCTTC
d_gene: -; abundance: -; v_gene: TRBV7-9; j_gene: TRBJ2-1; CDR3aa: CASSLVGNRDYPYNEQFF; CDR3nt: TGTGCCAGCAGCTTAGTGGGAAACAGGGACTATCCCTACAATGAGCAGTTCTTC
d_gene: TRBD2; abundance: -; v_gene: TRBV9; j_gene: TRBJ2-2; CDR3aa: CASSAGLANTGELFF; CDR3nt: TGTGCCAGCAGCGCGGGACTAGCGAACACCGGGGAGCTGTTTTTT
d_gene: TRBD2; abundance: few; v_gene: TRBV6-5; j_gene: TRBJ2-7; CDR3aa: CASRQLAGVPYEQYF; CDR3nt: TGTGCCAGCAGGCAACTAGCGGGGGTTCCCTACGAGCAGTACTTC
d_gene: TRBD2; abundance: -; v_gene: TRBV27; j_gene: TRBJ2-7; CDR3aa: CASSLSGRGYEQYF; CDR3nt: TGTGCCAGCAGTCTTAGCGGGCGGGGCTACGAGCAGTACTTC
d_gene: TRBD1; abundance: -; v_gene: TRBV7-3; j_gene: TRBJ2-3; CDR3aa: CASSSISGTGGTPPDTQYF; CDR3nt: TGTGCCAGCAGTTCGATATCCGGGACAGGGGGGACTCCACCAGATACGCAGTATTTT
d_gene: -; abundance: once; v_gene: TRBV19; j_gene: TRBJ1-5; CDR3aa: CASSPNFRDTHSNQPQHF; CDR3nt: TGTGCCAGTAGTCCAAACTTCCGGGACACCCATAGCAATCAGCCCCAGCATTTT
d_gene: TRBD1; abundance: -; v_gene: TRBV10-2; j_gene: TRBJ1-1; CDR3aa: CASRDTGGGTEAFF; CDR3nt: TGCGCCAGCAGGGACACAGGGGGCGGCACTGAAGCTTTCTTT
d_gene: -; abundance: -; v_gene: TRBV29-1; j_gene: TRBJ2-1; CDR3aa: CSVKMRVWEDNEQFF; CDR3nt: TGCAGCGTTAAAATGAGGGTTTGGGAGGACAATGAGCAGTTCTTC
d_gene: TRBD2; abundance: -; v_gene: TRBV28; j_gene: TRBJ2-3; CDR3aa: CASSFSGLTDTQYF; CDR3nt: TGTGCCAGCAGTTTTAGCGGGCTCACAGATACGCAGTATTTT
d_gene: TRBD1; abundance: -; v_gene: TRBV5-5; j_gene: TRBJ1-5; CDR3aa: CASSLQGAFGPSNQPQHF; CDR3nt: TGTGCCAGCAGCCTACAGGGGGCGTTTGGGCCTAGCAATCAGCCCCAGCATTTT
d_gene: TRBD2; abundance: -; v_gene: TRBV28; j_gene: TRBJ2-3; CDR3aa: CASSFRGAGAGDTQYF; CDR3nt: TGTGCCAGCAGTTTCCGCGGGGCGGGAGCGGGAGATACGCAGTATTTT
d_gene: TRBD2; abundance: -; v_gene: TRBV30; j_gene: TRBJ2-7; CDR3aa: CAWSPSGRIHEQYF; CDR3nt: TGTGCCTGGAGTCCTAGCGGGAGGATTCACGAGCAGTACTTC
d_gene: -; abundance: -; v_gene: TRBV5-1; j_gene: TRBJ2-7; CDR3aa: CASSFGGTYEQYF; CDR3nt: TGCGCCAGCAGCTTTGGCGGGACCTACGAGCAGTACTTC
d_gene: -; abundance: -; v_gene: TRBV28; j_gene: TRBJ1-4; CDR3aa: CASSSSGTSNEKLFF; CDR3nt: TGTGCCAGCAGCTCTTCCGGGACATCGAATGAAAAACTGTTTTTT
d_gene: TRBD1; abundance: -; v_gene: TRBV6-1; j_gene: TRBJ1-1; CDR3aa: CASCRDRGANTEAFF; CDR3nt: TGTGCCAGCTGCCGGGACAGGGGTGCTAACACTGAAGCTTTCTTT
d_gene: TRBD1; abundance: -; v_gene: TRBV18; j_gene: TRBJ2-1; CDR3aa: CASSPGGQGSPNEQFF; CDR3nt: TGTGCCAGCTCACCGGGCGGACAGGGTTCACCCAATGAGCAGTTCTTC
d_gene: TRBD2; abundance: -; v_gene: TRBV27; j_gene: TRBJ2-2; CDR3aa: CASSPGSGSGELFF; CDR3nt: TGTGCCAGCAGTCCGGGTAGCGGGAGCGGGGAGCTGTTTTTT
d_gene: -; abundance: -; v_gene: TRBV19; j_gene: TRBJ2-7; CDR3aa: CASSVLLSAYEQYF; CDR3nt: TGTGCCAGTAGTGTCTTATTAAGCGCCTACGAGCAGTACTTC
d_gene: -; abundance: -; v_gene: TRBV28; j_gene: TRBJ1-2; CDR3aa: CASSMRGMDYGYTF; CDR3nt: TGTGCCAGCAGTATGCGGGGCATGGACTATGGCTACACCTTC
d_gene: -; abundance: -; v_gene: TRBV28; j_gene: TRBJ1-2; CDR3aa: CASSTRDITIYGYTF; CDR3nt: TGTGCCAGCAGTACCCGGGACATCACAATCTATGGCTACACCTTC
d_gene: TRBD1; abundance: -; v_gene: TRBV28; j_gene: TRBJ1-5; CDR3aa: CASTYSQGGNQPQHF; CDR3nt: TGTGCCAGCACATACAGTCAGGGGGGCAATCAGCCCCAGCATTTT
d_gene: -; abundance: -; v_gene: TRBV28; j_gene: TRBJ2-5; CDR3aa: CASSLGGRQETQYF; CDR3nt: TGTGCCAGCAGTTTAGGAGGTCGACAAGAGACCCAGTACTTC
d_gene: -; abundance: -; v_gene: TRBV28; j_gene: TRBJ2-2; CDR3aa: CASSSYGGRSNGELFF; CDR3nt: TGTGCCAGCAGTTCTTATGGGGGCCGGAGTAACGGGGAGCTGTTTTTT
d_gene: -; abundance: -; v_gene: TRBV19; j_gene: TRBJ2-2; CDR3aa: CASSQSRYTGELFF; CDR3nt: TGTGCCAGTAGTCAAAGCAGGTACACCGGGGAGCTGTTTTTT
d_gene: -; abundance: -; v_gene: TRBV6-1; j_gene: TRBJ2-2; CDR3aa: CASSEASETGELFF; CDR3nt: TGTGCCAGCAGTGAAGCTTCGGAGACCGGGGAGCTGTTTTTT
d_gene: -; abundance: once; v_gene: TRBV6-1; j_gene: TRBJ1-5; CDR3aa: CASMGALNQPQHF; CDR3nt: TGTGCCAGCATGGGAGCCCTAAATCAGCCCCAGCATTTT
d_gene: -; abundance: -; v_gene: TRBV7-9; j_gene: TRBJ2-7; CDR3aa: CSSSLAEGTYEQYF; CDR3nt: TGTTCCAGCAGCTTAGCCGAGGGCACCTACGAGCAGTACTTC
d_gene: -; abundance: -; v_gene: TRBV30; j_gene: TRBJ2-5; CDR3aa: CAWTKPWGVEETQYF; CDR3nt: TGTGCCTGGACGAAACCTTGGGGGGTTGAAGAGACCCAGTACTTC
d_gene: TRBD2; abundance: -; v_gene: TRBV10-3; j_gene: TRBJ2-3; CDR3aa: CATAGATDTQYF; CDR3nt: TGTGCCACAGCGGGAGCCACAGATACGCAGTATTTT
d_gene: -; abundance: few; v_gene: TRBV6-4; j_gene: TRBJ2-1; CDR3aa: CASSEKAENNEQFF; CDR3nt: TGTGCCAGCAGTGAAAAAGCTGAAAACAATGAGCAGTTCTTC
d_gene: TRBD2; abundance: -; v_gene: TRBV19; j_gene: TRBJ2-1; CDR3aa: CASSGTSGNEQFF; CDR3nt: TGTGCCAGTAGCGGGACTAGCGGCAATGAGCAGTTCTTC
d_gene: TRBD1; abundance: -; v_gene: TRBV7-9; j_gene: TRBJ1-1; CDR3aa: CAGSGQSNRGQAWNTEAFF; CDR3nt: TGTGCCGGCTCGGGACAGTCTAATAGGGGTCAGGCATGGAACACTGAAGCTTTCTTT
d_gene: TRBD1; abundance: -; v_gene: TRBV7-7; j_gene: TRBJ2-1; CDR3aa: CASSPGTGGNEQFF; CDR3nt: TGTGCCAGCAGCCCGGGGACAGGGGGCAATGAGCAGTTCTTC
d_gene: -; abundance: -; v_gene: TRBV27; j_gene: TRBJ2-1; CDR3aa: CASSYLSKSGYNEQFF; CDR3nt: TGTGCCAGCAGTTATTTGTCCAAATCAGGGTACAATGAGCAGTTCTTC
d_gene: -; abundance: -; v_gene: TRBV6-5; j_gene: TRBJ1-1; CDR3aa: CASSTTQGGGTEAFF; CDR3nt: TGTGCCAGCAGTACCACACAGGGAGGGGGGACTGAAGCTTTCTTT
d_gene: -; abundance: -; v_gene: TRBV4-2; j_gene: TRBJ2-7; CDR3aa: CASSQDAGSYEQYF; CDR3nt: TGTGCCAGCAGCCAAGATGCAGGGTCCTACGAGCAGTACTTC
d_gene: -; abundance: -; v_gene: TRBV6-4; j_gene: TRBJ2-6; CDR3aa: CASSDSQSGANVLTF; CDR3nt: TGTGCCAGCAGTGACTCGCAGTCTGGGGCCAACGTCCTGACTTTC
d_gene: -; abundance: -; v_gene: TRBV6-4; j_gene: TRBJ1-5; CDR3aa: CASSLPRTDLRAPNQPQHF; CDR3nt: TGTGCCAGCAGTTTACCTCGGACAGATTTGAGGGCTCCCAATCAGCCCCAGCATTTT
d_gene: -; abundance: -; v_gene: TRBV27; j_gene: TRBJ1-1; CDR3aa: CASSSPSAGRTEAFF; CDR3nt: TGTGCCAGCAGTTCTCCCTCGGCAGGGCGAACTGAAGCTTTCTTT
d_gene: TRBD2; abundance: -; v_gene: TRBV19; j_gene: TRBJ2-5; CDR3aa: CASSNSGLAGVRQETQYF; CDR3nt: TGTGCCAGTAGTAACTCGGGACTAGCGGGAGTACGCCAAGAGACCCAGTACTTC
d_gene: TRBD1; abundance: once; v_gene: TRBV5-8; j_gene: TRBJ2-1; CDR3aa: CASSGGQGGEQFF; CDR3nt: TGTGCCAGCAGCGGGGGACAGGGCGGTGAGCAGTTCTTC
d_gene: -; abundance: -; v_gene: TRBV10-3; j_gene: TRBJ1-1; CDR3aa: CAIRATENTEAFF; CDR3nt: TGTGCCATCAGGGCTACAGAGAACACTGAAGCTTTCTTT
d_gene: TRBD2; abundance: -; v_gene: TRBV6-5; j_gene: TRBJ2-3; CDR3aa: CASGQGGYTDTQYF; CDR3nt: TGTGCCAGCGGCCAGGGAGGGTACACAGATACGCAGTATTTT
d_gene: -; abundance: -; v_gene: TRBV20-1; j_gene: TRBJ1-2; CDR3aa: CSAEGYYTF; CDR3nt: TGCAGTGCAGAGGGATACTACACCTTC